A selection of T cell receptor beta chains follows, all from one sample in a study of preoperative IRX-2 immunotherapy in early breast cancer. Clones were sequenced by immunoSEQ multiplex PCR, and TCRdb holds only the in-frame ones, with some missing. The table shows approximately 100,000 clones, with 75% to 90% occurring only once. The sample was tumor tissue, taken after IRX-2 immunotherapy. The receptors were sampled from a human donor with breast cancer. CDR3s include the opening cysteine and the closing phenylalanine or tryptophan.

V	J	CDR3
TRBV19	TRBJ1-2	CASSQDTVNYGYTF
TRBV30	TRBJ2-6	CAYSQRGGFSGANVLTF
TRBV10-2	TRBJ2-7	CASSDKTGARYEQYF
TRBV18	TRBJ2-1	CASSPPLRREQFF
TRBV5-1	TRBJ1-1	CASSSTGGLNTEAFF
TRBV23-1	TRBJ2-3	CASSLRATSGSTNTQYF
TRBV18	TRBJ2-7	CASSTAEGWGEQYF
TRBV5-1	TRBJ2-7	CASSFPGGSYEQYF
TRBV6-8	TRBJ2-2	CASTDVGDLDTGELFF
TRBV6-4	TRBJ1-3	CASSEAGRVGNTIYF